Following are 26 T cell receptor beta chains from one sample sequenced in a study of glioma-infiltrating T cells after dendritic cell vaccination. The table came from immunoSEQ multiplex PCR; TCRdb's copy has only in-frame clones and leaves some out. The sample has under 130,000 clones; roughly four fifths are singletons. Specimen: blood, collected before dendritic cell vaccination. These receptors all come from a human donor with glioblastoma.

V and J are TRBV7-6 and TRBJ2-1; 9 bases align to TRBD1. The CDR3 totals 14 residues. In germline, CDR1 is SGHVS, CDR2 FNYEAQ. V trimming: 4 bases; J trimming: 4 bases; junction bases outside the gene matches: 2. The DNA for the CDR3 is TGTGCCAGCAGCTGGGACAGGGAGTACAATGAGCAGTTCTTC. It yields the protein CASSWDREYNEQFF.

This clone was seen a few times. V and J are TRBV19 and TRBJ1-2; D gene ambiguous. Germline CDR1 reads LNHDA; CDR2 reads SQIVND (reference sequence). Trimming shortened V by 7 bases and J by 3 bases, and 18 bases separated the two germline ends. There are 15 residues in the CDR3. This CDR3 reads CASTTRPPTYYGYTF. CDR3 DNA: TGTGCCAGTACCACACGGCCCCCGACTTACTATGGCTACACCTTC.

A few counts support this clone. The CDR3 reads CASSFSENTEAFF. In nucleotides, the CDR3 is TGTGCCAGCAGCTTCTCAGAGAACACTGAAGCTTTCTTT. The chain employs TRBV5-4 and TRBJ1-1; unclear D gene. The CDR3 totals 13 residues. In germline, CDR1 is SGHNT, CDR2 YYREEE (reference sequence). V shed 2 bases and J shed 1 base, with 6 bases lying between them.

The rearrangement uses TRBV5-6 and TRBJ1-5; D call uncertain. Germline CDR1 SGHDT, CDR2 YYEEEE. The CDR3 consists of 14 residues. V was clipped by 4 bases and J by 1 base, with 9 bases between them. In DNA form, the CDR3 reads TGTGCCAGCAGCCACCCGGGGAGCAATCAGCCCCAGCATTTT. Translation gives CASSHPGSNQPQHF.

V is TRBV19 and J is TRBJ2-3; D remains unclear. The V end was cut by 4 bases, the J end by 1 base, with 6 bases between. Per germline, CDR1 LNHDA and CDR2 SQIVND (reference sequence). The CDR3 length is 13 residues. CDR3 loop: CASSTVGTDTQYF. The CDR3 bases are TGTGCCAGTAGTACGGTGGGCACAGATACGCAGTATTTT.

V gene TRBV6-1 combines with J gene TRBJ2-5; TRBD2 aligns across 11 bases. This CDR3 has 14 amino acids. In germline, CDR1 is MNHNS, CDR2 SASEGT. The junction had 4 bases not matched to a gene; V was cut back by 7 bases and J by 3 bases. CDR3 sequence reads: CASTKGLAEETQYF. CDR3 in DNA: TGTGCCAGCACCAAGGGACTAGCGGAAGAGACCCAGTACTTC.

This clone appeared once. This chain joins TRBV27 and TRBJ1-1; D not resolved. Per the germline V gene, CDR1 is MNHEY and CDR2 is SMNVEV (reference sequence). V shed 6 bases and J shed 2 bases, with 19 bases lying between them. This CDR3 is 16 amino acids long. For the CDR3, the DNA is TGTGCCAGCAGATATAGAACAGAGACGATAAACACTGAAGCTTTCTTT. Translating gives CASRYRTETINTEAFF.

CDR3 sequence: CASSLMDRGSYEQYF. The CDR3 nucleotides read TGCGCCAGCAGCTTGATGGACAGGGGCTCCTACGAGCAGTACTTC. The chain has TRBV5-1 and TRBJ2-7; 9 nucleotides agree with TRBD1. The V segment lost 1 base and the J segment 0 bases; nucleotides outside the gene matches: 2. CDR3 length: 15 residues. Germline V gene sequence: CDR1 SGHRS, CDR2 YFSETQ.

J is TRBJ2-7 and V is TRBV9; perhaps TRBD2 as D (5 bases). The germline V gene encodes CDR1 SGDLS and CDR2 YYNGEE. The germline V and J ends were trimmed by 6 bases and 3 bases, with 19 bases remaining between them. The CDR3 covers 15 residues. The CDR3 reads CASNPDGIPYYEQYF. The CDR3 coding sequence is TGTGCCAGCAACCCGGACGGGATCCCATACTACGAGCAGTACTTC.

The chain employs TRBV25-1 and TRBJ2-1; perhaps TRBD2 as D (6 bases). The CDR3 consists of 13 residues. V was pared by 6 bases and J by 3 bases, with 9 bases between. Per the germline V gene, CDR1 is MGHDK and CDR2 is SYGVNS. The CDR3 DNA reads TGTGCCAGCAGATCCGGGGGCTACAATGAGCAGTTCTTC. It is translated as CASRSGGYNEQFF. Variable domain in full (rest from reference TRBV25-1 and TRBJ2-1): EADIYQTPRYLVIGTGKKITLECSQTMGHDKMYWYQQDPGMELHLIHYSYGVNSTEKGDLSSESTVSRIRTEHFPLTLESARPSHTSQYLCASRSGGYNEQFFGPGTRLTVL.

The chain is built from TRBV21-1 and TRBJ1-5. TRBV21-1 is classified as a pseudogene. The CDR3 is 16 residues long. The CDR3 is CASSKWGGANHQPQHF. The CDR3, as DNA: TGTGCCAGCAGCAAATGGGGAGGGGCGAACCATCAGCCCCAGCATTTT.

This clone was detected only once. J is TRBJ2-3 and V is TRBV4-1; 8 nucleotides agree with TRBD2. The germline gives CDR1 MGHRA, CDR2 YSYEKL. CDR3 length: 14 amino acids. V trimming: 5 bases; J trimming: 5 bases; junction bases outside the gene matches: 6. CDR3 amino acids: CASSARGAGDTQYF. The CDR3, as DNA: TGCGCCAGCAGCGCGCGGGGGGCCGGAGATACGCAGTATTTT.

This chain links TRBV29-1 with TRBJ2-3; D call uncertain. The CDR3 runs 11 residues. Germline V gene sequence: CDR1 SQVTM, CDR2 ANQGSEA. V lost 5 bases and J 3 bases, leaving 6 bases between the germline ends. CDR3 sequence: CSVPRTDTQYF. The CDR3 DNA sequence: TGCAGCGTTCCCCGGACAGATACGCAGTATTTT.

The chain links TRBV10-1 to TRBJ2-1, with 9 bases that match TRBD1. CDR1 and CDR2 from the germline V gene are WNHNN and SYGVQD (reference sequence). The CDR3 has 13 amino acids. After removal of 5 bases from V and 9 bases from J, the junction contained 5 bases not matched to a gene. The CDR3 sequence is CASSTDRGGEQFF. Here the CDR3 DNA reads TGCGCCAGCAGTACGGACAGGGGCGGTGAGCAGTTCTTC.

CDR3 bases: TGCGCCAGCAGCTTTATACTCCAAGAGACCCAGTACTTC. Translated, it gives CASSFILQETQYF. The chain combines TRBV5-1 with TRBJ2-5; D call uncertain. V gave up 2 bases and J gave up 1 base, with 6 bases separating them. Germline-derived CDR1 and CDR2 are SGHRS and YFSETQ. The CDR3 contains 13 residues.

The V gene is TRBV21-1, the J gene TRBJ1-3; the D call of TRBD1 is as the table states it, not checked on the DNA. TRBV21-1 is tagged as a pseudogene. The CDR3 runs to 15 residues. The CDR3 region is CASTNSGVAGNTIYF. CDR3 coding DNA: TGTGCCAGCACCAATTCAGGGGTGGCCGGAAACACCATATATTTT.

V gene TRBV11-1 combines with J gene TRBJ1-1; 8 bases map to TRBD1. Trimming removed 0 bases from V and 3 bases from J; junction bases left unmatched: 3. The CDR3 is made up of 15 amino acids. Germline V gene data show CDR1 as SGHAT and CDR2 as FQDESV (reference sequence). CDR3 in DNA: TGTGCCAGCAGCTTAGCGGACAGGGAGGACACTGAAGCTTTCTTT. This translates into CASSLADREDTEAFF.

V usage is TRBV27 and J usage is TRBJ2-7; perhaps TRBD1 as D (6 bases). The CDR3 is made up of 15 amino acids. The germline gives CDR1 MNHEY, CDR2 SMNVEV (reference sequence). V lost 3 bases and J 2 bases, leaving 14 bases between the germline ends. CDR3 DNA sequence: TGTGCCAGCAGTTTCTTCGACAGGATAACCTACGAGCAGTACTTC. It codes for CASSFFDRITYEQYF.

The rearrangement joins TRBV27 to TRBJ1-1; possibly TRBD1 for D (6 bases). The CDR3 is 14 residues long. Trimming pared 6 bases from V and 1 base from J, leaving 12 bases between. Germline V gene lookup returns CDR1 MNHEY and CDR2 SMNVEV (reference sequence). CDR3 coding DNA: TGTGCCAGCAGACCAAACAGGGCGAACACTGAAGCTTTCTTT. Amino acid sequence: CASRPNRANTEAFF.

The genes are TRBV11-3 and TRBJ2-7; 12 bases match TRBD1. With 4 bases clipped from V and 4 bases from J, the junction kept 2 bases outside the gene matches. The germline gives CDR1 SGHNT, CDR2 YENEEA. The CDR3 sequence is 14 residues long. The CDR3 DNA sequence: TGTGCCAGCAGCTCGGGACAGGGGGCTTACGAGCAGTACTTC. It translates to CASSSGQGAYEQYF.

J is TRBJ1-4 and V is TRBV27; TRBD1 is a possible D gene (6 bases). The CDR3 spans 13 residues. The germline V gene encodes CDR1 MNHEY and CDR2 SMNVEV (reference sequence). The germline V and J ends were trimmed by 3 bases and 8 bases, with 10 bases remaining between them. CDR3 sequence reads: CASSFGQGEKLFF. The CDR3 DNA reads as TGTGCCAGCAGTTTTGGGCAGGGGGAAAAACTGTTTTTT.

This clone was detected only once. The chain has TRBV4-1 and TRBJ2-2, with 9 bases matching TRBD2. The germline CDR1 and CDR2 sequences are MGHRA and YSYEKL. After removal of 0 bases from V and 2 bases from J, the junction contained 4 bases not matched to a gene. This CDR3 region has 17 residues. The chain's CDR3 is CASSQEGGGDNTGELFF. The CDR3 bases are TGCGCCAGCAGCCAAGAAGGCGGGGGGGATAACACCGGGGAGCTGTTTTTT.

The rearrangement links TRBV5-4 to TRBJ2-3; no clear D gene. Trimming removed 0 bases at V and 2 bases at J, with 7 bases between. Germline-derived CDR1 and CDR2 are SGHNT and YYREEE (reference sequence). This CDR3 is built from 14 residues. CDR3 sequence reads: CASSLGSNTDTQYF. The CDR3, as DNA: TGTGCCAGCAGCTTGGGTTCTAACACAGATACGCAGTATTTT.

The V and J genes are TRBV11-2 and TRBJ2-7; 7 nucleotides align to TRBD1. Looked up from germline, CDR1 is SGHAT and CDR2 is FQNNGV. This CDR3 contains 14 residues. The V gene end was trimmed by 6 bases and the J gene end by 7 bases; junction bases not matched to a gene: 12. The CDR3 nucleotides read TGTGCCAGCAGGCCTCCGGGACAGCTTGGGGAGCAGTACTTC. This sequence encodes CASRPPGQLGEQYF.

V is TRBV4-1 and J is TRBJ1-1, with 7 bases aligning to TRBD1. Germline trimming cut 3 bases from V and 2 bases from J; bases unmatched to any gene: 9. The CDR3 is 16 residues long. CDR1 and CDR2 from the germline V gene are MGHRA and YSYEKL. CDR3 nucleotides: TGCGCCAGCAGCCATGCACAGGGGATGGGAAACACTGAAGCTTTCTTT. Its translation is CASSHAQGMGNTEAFF.

This clone was detected a few times. In nucleotides, the CDR3 is TGTGCCAGCAGCAAAACCCAGATGGCGGGGAGGGCCACTGAAGCTTTCTTT. Encoded protein: CASSKTQMAGRATEAFF. The chain carries TRBV7-9 and TRBJ1-1; D is uncertain. Per germline, CDR1 SEHNR and CDR2 FQNEAQ (reference sequence). Trimming pared 5 bases from V and 4 bases from J, leaving 23 bases between. This CDR3 has 17 residues.